These 22 T cell receptor beta chains came from one sample sequenced in a study of T cell changes during pregnancy in multiple sclerosis. TCRdb's table, derived via immunoSEQ multiplex PCR, lists solely in-frame clones and lacks some. This sample yields fewer than 15,000 clones, of which almost 90% are seen a single time; roughly 8.2% belongs to the top ten. Specimen: CD8+ T cells from peripheral blood mononuclear cells, collected in the first trimester of pregnancy. The receptor set was obtained from a female donor with multiple sclerosis, enrolled in a pregnancy study.

J is TRBJ2-3 and V is TRBV6-4, with 10 bases matching TRBD2. Germline V gene data show CDR1 as MRHNA and CDR2 as SNTAGT. The CDR3 is made up of 16 amino acids. V shed 3 bases, J shed 2 bases, and the junction held 5 bases outside the gene matches. CDR3 region: CASSDGSGGDTDTQYF. CDR3 sequence (DNA): TGTGCCAGCAGTGATGGGAGCGGGGGGGACACAGATACGCAGTATTTT.

The chain's CDR3 is CAASLGSAYEQYF. The CDR3 DNA is TGTGCCGCGAGCCTCGGGTCCGCCTACGAGCAGTACTTC. The chain carries TRBV30 and TRBJ2-7; D is unclear. CDR1 is GTSNPN, CDR2 SVGIG, per germline (reference sequence). The CDR3 totals 13 residues. V lost 8 bases and J lost 2, with 16 bases in between.

The chain links TRBV6-5 to TRBJ2-7; TRBD1 is a possible D gene (5 bases). The germline gives CDR1 MNHEY, CDR2 SVGAGI. The CDR3 is 12 amino acids. V lost 6 bases, J lost 7 bases, and 13 bases lay in between. The CDR3: CASSPTGIEQYF. The CDR3 nucleotides read TGTGCCAGCAGCCCCACAGGCATAGAGCAGTACTTC.

This chain links TRBV2 with TRBJ2-5; TRBD1 might be the D (6 bases). Trimming stripped 10 bases from V and 0 bases from J, with 9 bases between. Germline loops: CDR1 SNHLY, CDR2 FYNNEI. There are 12 residues in the CDR3. The CDR3 spells CATQGYQETQYF. The CDR3 coding sequence is TGTGCCACCCAGGGGTACCAAGAGACCCAGTACTTC.

The rearrangement links TRBV4-3 to TRBJ2-5, with 9 bases fitting TRBD2. The CDR3 runs to 15 residues. The germline V gene encodes CDR1 LGHNA and CDR2 YSLEER. The V gene end was trimmed by 0 bases and the J gene end by 1 base; junction bases not matched to a gene: 0. Here the CDR3 reads CASSQERGGQETQYF. CDR3 bases: TGCGCCAGCAGCCAAGAGCGGGGGGGCCAAGAGACCCAGTACTTC.

By proportion, this clone is medium-sized. The J gene is TRBJ2-2, the V gene TRBV4-1; D might be TRBD1 (6 bases). Germline CDR1 is MGHRA and CDR2 is YSYEKL. CDR3 length equals 15 residues. Trimming removed 4 bases from V and 4 bases from J, with 13 bases in between. The CDR3 loop is CASSPELGGTGELFF. CDR3 DNA: TGCGCCAGCAGCCCCGAACTAGGGGGCACCGGGGAGCTGTTTTTT.

The CDR3 DNA is TGCGCCAGCAGCCAAGATCTGGGGGGGGGTACAGATACGCAGTATTTT. Its protein product is CASSQDLGGGTDTQYF. This chain links TRBV4-3 with TRBJ2-3; 7 nucleotides match TRBD2. Germline values: CDR1 LGHNA, CDR2 YSLEER. There are 16 residues in the CDR3. The junction had 6 bases not matched to a gene; V was cut back by 0 bases and J by 3 bases.

V and J are TRBV21-1 and TRBJ1-6. TRBV21-1 is annotated as a pseudogene. This CDR3 contains 18 residues. The CDR3 DNA reads as TGTGCCAGCACCCCCCCGAGGAGGGCAAGCTCCTATAATTCACCCCTCCACTTT. Its translation is CASTPPRRASSYNSPLHF.

This chain connects TRBV7-9 to TRBJ1-1; TRBD1 matches at 7 bases. J lost 1 base, V lost 5 bases, and 10 bases had no gene match. The CDR3 spans 16 residues. Germline CDR1 and CDR2: SEHNR and FQNEAQ (reference sequence). The chain's CDR3 is CASSHKPQGGNTEAFF. The CDR3 DNA is TGTGCCAGCAGCCACAAACCTCAGGGGGGGAACACTGAAGCTTTCTTT.

V and J are TRBV5-1 and TRBJ2-3, with 7 nucleotides matching TRBD2. The V gene end was trimmed by 4 bases and the J gene end by 0 bases; junction bases not matched to a gene: 8. The CDR3 consists of 16 residues. The germline CDR1 and CDR2 sequences are SGHRS and YFSETQ. The CDR3 DNA is TGCGCCAGCAGCCGTCTAGCGGCCTCTAGCACAGATACGCAGTATTTT. Protein sequence: CASSRLAASSTDTQYF.

The chain links TRBV10-2 to TRBJ1-4; D is ambiguous. Trimming shortened V by 4 bases and J by 6 bases, and 12 bases separated the two germline ends. CDR1 and CDR2 from the germline V gene are WSHSY and SAAADI. The CDR3 runs 14 residues. The chain's CDR3 is CASSARVGYEKLFF. The CDR3 DNA reads TGCGCCAGCAGTGCTAGAGTAGGTTATGAAAAACTGTTTTTT.

The V and J genes are TRBV6-6 and TRBJ1-1; D is perhaps TRBD1 (6 bases). V dropped 4 bases and J dropped 4 bases, with 16 bases sitting between them. The CDR3 totals 15 residues. CDR1 and CDR2 from the germline V gene are MNHNY and SVGAGI (reference sequence). The CDR3 protein is CASSSLMEGGTEAFF. The CDR3 region has the DNA TGTGCCAGCAGTTCATTAATGGAAGGGGGCACTGAAGCTTTCTTT.

The chain uses TRBV10-2 and TRBJ1-2; D call uncertain. V was shortened by 2 bases and J by 8 bases, with 9 bases between the two germline ends. The V gene's germline CDR1 is WSHSY and CDR2 SAAADI. This CDR3 region has 12 residues. The DNA for the CDR3 is TGCGCCAGCAGTGAGAACTTGCAAGGCTACACCTTC. It encodes CASSENLQGYTF.

The J gene is TRBJ2-7, the V gene TRBV27, with D maybe TRBD1 (5 bases). This CDR3 has 13 residues. With 2 bases removed from V and 3 bases from J, the gap between germline ends came to 8 bases. Germline lookup yields CDR1 MNHEY and CDR2 SMNVEV (reference sequence). The CDR3 nucleotides are TGTGCCAGCAGTTTACTAGGGGACTACGAGCAGTACTTC. Encoded protein: CASSLLGDYEQYF.

This chain links TRBV27 with TRBJ2-7; 8 bases are a match to TRBD1. The length of the CDR3 is 16 residues. V gave up 7 bases and J gave up 0 bases; unmatched junction bases: 11. Germline V gene lookup returns CDR1 MNHEY and CDR2 SMNVEV (reference sequence). CDR3 loop: CASMISQGAGSYEQYF. The DNA for the CDR3 is TGTGCCAGCATGATTAGCCAGGGGGCGGGCTCCTACGAGCAGTACTTC.

CDR3 region: CASSQLQGGMNYGYTF. In nucleotides, the CDR3 is TGCGCCAGCAGCCAACTACAGGGGGGAATGAACTATGGCTACACCTTC. This chain links TRBV4-3 with TRBJ1-2; 8 bases map to TRBD1. Germline V lookup: CDR1 LGHNA, CDR2 YSLEER. This CDR3 region has 16 residues. V lost 2 bases to trimming and J lost 2 bases; unmatched junction nucleotides: 7.

The V and J genes are TRBV11-2 and TRBJ2-1, with 9 bases aligning to TRBD2. Germline CDR1 reads SGHAT; CDR2 reads FQNNGV. Unmatched junction bases numbered 5, after V lost 5 bases and J lost 12 bases. The CDR3 has 12 residues. The CDR3 spells CASSPAGGWQFF. CDR3 nucleotide sequence: TGTGCCAGCAGCCCAGCGGGGGGATGGCAGTTCTTC.

V gene TRBV28 combines with J gene TRBJ2-1; 13 bases are shared with TRBD2. J gave up 4 bases and V 3 bases, and 0 bases lay outside the gene matches. This CDR3 has 15 amino acids. CDR1 is MDHEN and CDR2 is SYDVKM in the germline V gene. The CDR3 protein is CASSLTSGGYNEQFF. The CDR3 DNA reads TGTGCCAGCAGTTTGACTAGCGGGGGGTACAATGAGCAGTTCTTC. Drawing the rest from reference TRBV28 and TRBJ2-1, the complete variable domain is DVKVTQSSRYLVKRTGEKVFLECVQDMDHENMFWYRQDPGLGLRLIYFSYDVKMKEKGDIPEGYSVSREKKERFSLILESASTNQTSMYLCASSLTSGGYNEQFFGPGTRLTVL.

The chain employs TRBV4-3 and TRBJ2-1, with 8 bases that match TRBD2. The CDR3 totals 16 residues. Germline V lookup: CDR1 LGHNA, CDR2 YSLEER. Losses at the gene ends were 0 bases for V and 4 bases for J; bases not matched to a gene: 5. The CDR3 is CASSQDYGGGYNEQFF. The CDR3 nucleotides read TGCGCCAGCAGCCAAGATTACGGGGGGGGATACAATGAGCAGTTCTTC.

The chain is built from TRBV7-9 and TRBJ2-2, with 8 nucleotides matching TRBD2. Germline trimming cut 1 base from V and 3 bases from J; bases unmatched to any gene: 1. The germline CDR1 and CDR2 sequences are SEHNR and FQNEAQ (reference sequence). The CDR3 length is 15 residues. DNA for the CDR3: TGTGCCAGCAGCTTAGTCGGGGGGGACACCGGGGAGCTGTTTTTT. Translation: CASSLVGGDTGELFF.

This clone is categorized as large. J is TRBJ2-3 and V is TRBV7-3; D might be TRBD2 (6 bases). Germline V CDR1 and CDR2: SGHTA, FQGTGA. The CDR3 is 14 residues long. V lost 4 bases, J lost 2 bases, and 10 bases lay in between. CDR3 in amino acids: CASSSGLFTDTQYF. CDR3 coding DNA: TGTGCCAGCAGCTCCGGACTATTCACAGATACGCAGTATTTT.

The J gene is TRBJ2-3, the V gene TRBV19; 7 positions match TRBD1. The V gene end was trimmed by 5 bases and the J gene end by 4 bases; junction bases not matched to a gene: 6. Germline CDR1 and CDR2: LNHDA and SQIVND (reference sequence). CDR3 size: 14 residues. The CDR3 sequence is CASSLQGRPDTQYF. CDR3 coding DNA: TGTGCCAGTAGTTTACAGGGGCGACCAGATACGCAGTATTTT.